The 9 T cell receptor beta chains below were found in one sample sequenced in a study of T cells expressing NK-cell markers. TCRdb reanalyzed the 5' RACE reads and collapses them to one entry per CDR3 protein, without DNA. Reported are 200,000 to 300,000 distinct CDR3 sequences; the ten largest clones contain about 0.39%. The sequencing sample was made of blood T cells: a sorted CD56 or NKG2C T cell subset, CD4+ or CD8+ T cells, or bulk PBMC T cells (not recorded which). These receptors all stem from a man younger than 35 in good health.

The V call is TRBV6-1, the J call TRBJ2-1. The CDR3 length is 14 residues. The germline gives CDR1 MNHNS, CDR2 SASEGT. This CDR3 is CASSESHGAYEQFF.

The chain has TRBV25-1 and TRBJ2-3; TCRdb selects TRBD2, and the lack of DNA leaves this call unchecked. Germline loops: CDR1 MGHDK, CDR2 SYGVNS. This CDR3 spans 14 amino acids. The CDR3 region is CASSEGGLADTQYF.

The rearrangement links TRBV30 to TRBJ1-1; TCRdb indicates TRBD1, and absent DNA this call remains unverified. From germline, CDR1 is GTSNPN and CDR2 SVGIG (reference sequence). CDR3 length: 13 amino acids. The CDR3 spells CAGTGPLDTEAFF.

The chain employs TRBV29-1 and TRBJ2-3; with no DNA, the TCRdb D assignment of TRBD2 cannot be verified. The CDR3 consists of 18 residues. Germline CDR1 SQVTM, CDR2 ANQGSEA. CDR3 sequence reads: CSVREGSGRGISTDTQYF.

This sequence joins TRBV20-1 and TRBJ2-1; the D call from TCRdb, TRBD2, cannot be confirmed without DNA. The CDR3 has 12 residues. Germline V gives CDR1 DFQATT, CDR2 SNEGSKA (reference sequence). CDR3 loop: CSARTAGRGQFF.

The chain joins TRBV5-1 to TRBJ2-1. The CDR3 totals 16 residues. Germline assignment: CDR1 SGHRS and CDR2 YFSETQ. Here the CDR3 reads CASRPVGGTYYNEQFF.

The chain is built from TRBV7-8 and TRBJ2-1; TCRdb returns TRBD1, unconfirmable since there is no DNA. The CDR3 spans 13 residues. The germline V gene encodes CDR1 SGHVS and CDR2 FQNEAQ. The CDR3 spells CASSVRIAIEQFF.

The chain links TRBV10-1 to TRBJ2-3; TCRdb returns TRBD1, unconfirmable since there is no DNA. Germline V gene data show CDR1 as WNHNN and CDR2 as SYGVQD (reference sequence). The CDR3 is 15 residues long. The CDR3 reads CASSDPGDSHGTQYF.

This chain connects TRBV9 to TRBJ2-3; the D call of TRBD1 rests on TCRdb alone, since no DNA is present to check it. Per the germline V gene, CDR1 is SGDLS and CDR2 is YYNGEE. CDR3 length equals 16 residues. CDR3: CASSVGQGTGTDTQYF.